The TCR beta chain under discussion was sequenced for a study of beta chain features in type 1 diabetes. Looking at the study overall: Sorted cells, 90 million to 120 million in number, were examined across all samples.

The study, taken as a whole, reports: Healthy donors had naive, central memory and Treg TCRB repertoires that appeared less similar than those seen among patients. In all four CD4+ subsets, TCRB CDR3 length was significantly, moderately reduced in type 1 diabetes.

For this clone: The antigen is unknown.

V was clipped by 8 bases and J by 5 bases; unmatched bases: 14. CDR1 is MDHEN and CDR2 is SYDVKM in the germline V gene. The CDR3 has 18 amino acids. What was sequenced were expressed TCRB transcripts, since all of the isolated RNA had been reverse transcribed. The protocol was immunoSEQ multiplex PCR, while the TCRdb copy is restricted to in-frame clones and leaves out a portion. The sample has approximately 470,000 clones, around 30% seen once. Each sorted fraction was over 95% pure. The sequenced sample consisted of naive CD4+ T cells from blood. This TCR came from a young man in good health. V is TRBV28 and J is TRBJ2-1; 14 nucleotides line up with TRBD2. CDR3 in amino acids: CASWGLAGVRVVDNEQFF. The CDR3 DNA sequence: TGTGCCAGCTGGGGACTAGCGGGAGTCAGGGTGGTCGACAATGAGCAGTTCTTC.